This T cell receptor (beta chain) was identified in a study of regulatory T cells in long-lasting Graves disease. CDR3-region Arm-PCR and iRepertoire HTBI primers produced the TCR beta libraries. TCRdb ran MiXCR on the multiplex PCR reads and lists one entry per CDR3 protein. This sample has roughly 430,000 distinct CDR3 sequences, with roughly 15% found just once. Time point indicated: newly diagnosed GD, antithyroid drugs for less than 3 months. PBMCs provided the RNA from which the TCR library was made. This CDR3 has 16 amino acids. The V end was cut by 0 bases, the J end by 7 bases, with 19 bases between. Germline assignment: CDR1 LGHDT and CDR2 YNNKEL (reference sequence). This sample was also put to use in a study of T cells in Graves' hyperthyroidism and ophthalmopathy.

This sample comprised peripheral blood mononuclear cells (PBMCs), obtained at new diagnosis, from a patient treated with antithyroid drugs. The V call is TRBV3-1, the J call TRBJ2-7; TRBD2 is a possible D gene (6 bases). The clonotype comes from a woman aged 25 to 45 with Graves disease. The CDR3 region has the DNA TGTGCCAGCAGCCAAGATGGGAGTCGGGCAGGGACTGAGCAGTACTTC. Protein sequence: CASSQDGSRAGTEQYF.